These 31 T cell receptor beta chains originate from one sample sequenced in a study of human T cells and chemical hapten exposure. One entry per CDR3 protein results from TCRdb running MiXCR on the RACE reads. The table includes about 110,000 distinct CDR3 sequences, around 10% detected once. Indicated time point: pre-sensitization, week 0. The treatment is: therapeutic diphenylcyclopropenone sensitization with weekly scalp DPC. Specimen: whole blood, collected in connection with sensitization to the hapten diphenylcyclopropenone (DPC). These TCRs come from a woman aged 50 to 60 with alopecia areata. Some clones in this sample may be carry-over from other donors' samples.

A few counts support this clonotype. As DNA, the CDR3 is TGTGCCAGCAGGGCTAGACCGGATGCCTACAATGAGCAGTTCTTC. Residues: CASRARPDAYNEQFF. V is TRBV7-8 and J is TRBJ2-1; D call uncertain. From germline, CDR1 is SGHVS and CDR2 FQNEAQ. The CDR3 spans 15 residues. Between the trimmed V and J ends, which lost 6 bases and 2 bases, there was a span of 14 bases.

This clonotype has only a few counts. This chain connects TRBV7-9 to TRBJ2-2; no reliable D call. CDR1 and CDR2 from the germline V gene are SEHNR and FQNEAQ (reference sequence). The CDR3 length is 13 residues. Trimming shortened V by 1 base and J by 7 bases, and 7 bases separated the two germline ends. CDR3 residues: CASSLGGGGELFF. DNA of the CDR3: TGTGCCAGCAGCTTAGGTGGCGGCGGGGAGCTGTTTTTT. Complete variable domain (other parts from reference TRBV7-9 and TRBJ2-2): DTGVSQNPRHKITKRGQNVTFRCDPISEHNRLYWYRQTLGQGPEFLTYFQNEAQLEKSRLLSDRFSAERPKGSFSTLEIQRTEQGDSAMYLCASSLGGGGELFFGEGSRLTVL.

This clonotype has just a few counts. The rearrangement links TRBV6-5 to TRBJ2-7; the match to TRBD2 covers 8 bases. The CDR3 runs 13 residues. V was clipped by 6 bases and J by 5 bases; unmatched bases: 6. Germline V gene data show CDR1 as MNHEY and CDR2 as SVGAGI. The CDR3 spells CASSRPGGDEQYF. CDR3 sequence (DNA): TGTGCCAGCAGCAGGCCCGGGGGGGACGAGCAGTACTTC.

This clonotype was found once. The V call is TRBV28, the J call TRBJ2-7; unclear D gene. Germline CDR1 reads MDHEN; CDR2 reads SYDVKM. Between the trimmed V and J ends, which lost 5 bases and 7 bases, there was a span of 21 bases. The CDR3 loop spans 15 amino acids. The CDR3 coding sequence is TGTGCCAGCAGTACCCCCTCGGCGGTCCGTGGGGAGCAGTACTTC. Translated: CASSTPSAVRGEQYF.

This clonotype has a count of ten or more. The chain recombines TRBV27 with TRBJ1-5, with a possible D match to TRBD1 (6 bases). This CDR3 spans 14 amino acids. V was trimmed by 6 bases and J by 4 bases, leaving 13 bases between them. Germline V gene sequence: CDR1 MNHEY, CDR2 SMNVEV (reference sequence). CDR3 in amino acids: CASRPGQLNQPQHF. DNA for the CDR3: TGTGCCAGCAGGCCCGGACAGCTTAATCAGCCCCAGCATTTT.

The chain couples TRBV6-2 or TRBV6-3 to TRBJ2-4; possibly TRBD2 for D (6 bases). Trimming took off 2 bases at V and 15 bases at J, with 17 bases between the two ends. This CDR3 comprises 13 residues. CDR1 MNHEY and CDR2 SVGEGT come from the germline V gene. The CDR3 nucleotides read TGTGCCAGCAGTTACGCCACCGGGACTTATTTGTACTTC. It specifies CASSYATGTYLYF.

This clonotype was counted only a few times. The V call is TRBV5-4, the J call TRBJ2-7; D possibly corresponds to TRBD1 (5 bases). The CDR3 is 14 residues long. Looked up from germline, CDR1 is SGHNT and CDR2 is YYREEE (reference sequence). The V end was cut by 4 bases, the J end by 3 bases, with 14 bases between. CDR3 in amino acids: CASSSDRTYYEQYF. The CDR3 DNA follows: TGTGCCAGCAGCAGTGACAGAACTTACTACGAGCAGTACTTC.

This clonotype was picked up a small number of times. The chain uses TRBV28 and TRBJ1-1; D remains ambiguous. The CDR3 loop spans 16 amino acids. Germline CDR1 reads MDHEN; CDR2 reads SYDVKM. Trimming took 1 base from V and 0 from J, leaving 12 bases between them. The CDR3 sequence: CASSLFGGRLNTEAFF. For the CDR3, the DNA is TGTGCCAGCAGTTTATTTGGTGGCAGGCTGAACACTGAAGCTTTCTTT.

This chain links TRBV29-1 with TRBJ1-2; D gene uncertain. CDR1 and CDR2 (germline): SQVTM, ANQGSEA. CDR3 length: 12 residues. Trimming removed 3 bases at V and 6 bases at J, with 11 bases between. The CDR3 DNA reads TGCAGCGTTGACTCAAGAAGGGATGGCTACACCTTC. Its translation is CSVDSRRDGYTF.

In its sample, this clonotype was seen many times. V usage is TRBV28 and J usage is TRBJ2-3, with 8 bases matching TRBD1. The CDR3 extends over 13 amino acids. Trimming removed 6 bases from V and 6 bases from J; junction bases left unmatched: 5. CDR1 and CDR2 (germline): MDHEN, SYDVKM. The CDR3: CASRQGGGDTQYF. CDR3 DNA sequence: TGTGCCAGCAGACAGGGGGGCGGGGATACGCAGTATTTT.

At least ten counts were recorded for this clonotype. J is TRBJ2-2 and V is TRBV5-1, with D uncertain. Trimming removed 4 bases from V and 1 base from J, with 11 bases in between. The germline V gene has CDR1 SGHRS and CDR2 YFSETQ. The CDR3 loop spans 15 amino acids. CDR3 nucleotide sequence: TGCGCCAGCAGCCCCAGTACCGGGAACACCGGGGAGCTGTTTTTT. Residues: CASSPSTGNTGELFF.

The rearrangement joins TRBV7-9 to TRBJ2-5; D call uncertain. CDR3 length: 13 amino acids. In germline, CDR1 is SEHNR, CDR2 FQNEAQ (reference sequence). The V and J ends lost 3 bases and 7 bases respectively, with 12 bases between them. CDR3 amino acids: CASSFPGVGTQYF. In DNA form, the CDR3 reads TGTGCCAGCAGCTTCCCAGGAGTCGGGACCCAGTACTTC.

In this sample, this clonotype turned up a few times. The gene calls are TRBV19 and TRBJ1-5, with TRBD1 identical over 7 bases. This CDR3 spans 15 amino acids. J gave up 3 bases and V 4 bases, and 6 bases lay outside the gene matches. The germline V gene encodes CDR1 LNHDA and CDR2 SQIVND (reference sequence). The CDR3 here is CASSKRDRPNQPQHF. The CDR3 DNA sequence: TGTGCCAGTAGTAAGAGGGACAGACCCAATCAGCCCCAGCATTTT.

The genes are TRBV6-4 and TRBJ1-4; D remains unclear. The CDR3 runs to 12 residues. Trimming cost V 0 bases and J 11 bases, with 7 bases left between them. In germline, CDR1 is MRHNA, CDR2 SNTAGT. Written as DNA, the CDR3 is TGTGCCAGCAGTGACTCCAAGGGTAAACTGTTTTTT. The encoded protein is CASSDSKGKLFF.

This clonotype was counted only a few times. The rearrangement joins TRBV6-5 to TRBJ2-1, with a possible D match to TRBD1 (6 bases). V was trimmed by 7 bases and J by 4 bases, leaving 11 bases between them. Germline loops: CDR1 MNHEY, CDR2 SVGAGI. The length of the CDR3 is 13 residues. This CDR3 is CASMSGQYNEQFF. The CDR3 DNA reads TGTGCCAGCATGTCCGGACAGTACAATGAGCAGTTCTTC.

The chain couples TRBV5-5 to TRBJ1-1; no firm D call. Germline CDR1 reads SGHKS; CDR2 reads YYEKEE (reference sequence). The V gene lost 5 bases and the J gene lost 1 base, with 9 bases spanning the gap. This CDR3 contains 13 residues. The CDR3 DNA follows: TGTGCCAGCAGTTTAACACGGAACACTGAAGCTTTCTTT. Translation: CASSLTRNTEAFF.

This clonotype was counted many times. This sequence joins TRBV18 and TRBJ1-1; D is possibly TRBD1 (5 bases). Trimming left V 9 bases short and J 5 bases short, with 25 bases between. The CDR3 is 16 amino acids. The germline CDR1 and CDR2 sequences are KGHSH and LQKENI. The CDR3 spells CASSPAQGRFWTEAFF. Here the CDR3 DNA reads TGTGCCAGTTCCCCCGCCCAGGGACGGTTTTGGACTGAAGCTTTCTTT.

The CDR3 region has the DNA TGTGCCAGTAGTATCACAGCTTACTACGAGCAGTACTTC. Translating gives CASSITAYYEQYF. This chain links TRBV19 with TRBJ2-7; D not certain. Trimming stripped 3 bases from V and 3 bases from J, with 9 bases between. Germline V gene lookup returns CDR1 LNHDA and CDR2 SQIVND (reference sequence). The CDR3 contains 13 residues.

The sample holds many counts of this clonotype. V usage is TRBV5-1 and J usage is TRBJ2-5; maybe TRBD1 (5 bases). This CDR3 has 14 amino acids. Trimming took off 3 bases at V and 2 bases at J, with 11 bases between the two ends. Germline V gene lookup returns CDR1 SGHRS and CDR2 YFSETQ. The CDR3 nucleotides are TGCGCCAGCAGCTCGATGACAGCTCAAGAGACCCAGTACTTC. This encodes CASSSMTAQETQYF. The whole variable domain, remainder taken from reference TRBV5-1 and TRBJ2-5, is KAGVTQTPRYLIKTRGQQVTLSCSPISGHRSVSWYQQTPGQGLQFLFEYFSETQRNKGNFPGRFSGRQFSNSRSEMNVSTLELGDSALYLCASSSMTAQETQYFGPGTRLLVL.

This clonotype has a handful of counts. The chain combines TRBV6-2 or TRBV6-3 with TRBJ1-6, with 7 bases aligning to TRBD1. This CDR3 is 15 amino acids long. Losses at the gene ends were 7 bases for V and 6 bases for J; bases not matched to a gene: 9. Germline V lookup: CDR1 MNHEY, CDR2 SVGEGT. The CDR3: CASTEGGQINSPLHF. As DNA, the CDR3 is TGTGCCAGCACCGAAGGGGGACAGATTAATTCACCCCTCCACTTT.

There are a few counts of this clonotype. The rearrangement joins TRBV29-1 to TRBJ1-1, with D perhaps TRBD1 (5 bases). Germline CDR1 SQVTM, CDR2 ANQGSEA. The CDR3 spans 13 residues. The V end was cut by 3 bases, the J end by 0 bases, with 8 bases between. CDR3 in amino acids: CSVDRQLNTEAFF. The CDR3 DNA follows: TGCAGCGTTGATAGACAGCTGAACACTGAAGCTTTCTTT.

Only a few counts were recorded for this clonotype. The chain recombines TRBV7-9 with TRBJ2-3; D ambiguous. The V gene lost 4 bases and the J gene lost 2 bases, with 7 bases spanning the gap. The CDR3 covers 13 residues. Germline V gives CDR1 SEHNR, CDR2 FQNEAQ (reference sequence). The CDR3 region has the DNA TGTGCCAGCAGCTCCTGGGTCACAGATACGCAGTATTTT. It is translated as CASSSWVTDTQYF.

The gene calls are TRBV6-1 and TRBJ1-1; D is unclear. Germline CDR1 reads MNHNS; CDR2 reads SASEGT. The CDR3 is 14 amino acids. Trimming cost V 7 bases and J 5 bases, with 17 bases left between them. The CDR3 sequence: CASILASTTTEAFF. CDR3 nucleotides: TGTGCCAGCATCCTGGCAAGCACTACGACTGAAGCTTTCTTT.

In this sample, this clonotype turned up a few times. This rearrangement joins TRBV28 to TRBJ2-7, with D perhaps TRBD1 or TRBD2 (5 bases each). CDR3 size: 17 residues. Looked up from germline, CDR1 is MDHEN and CDR2 is SYDVKM. Between the trimmed V and J ends, which lost 3 bases and 3 bases, there was a span of 21 bases. The CDR3 is CASSFIPGTRNRYEQYF. The CDR3 DNA sequence: TGTGCCAGCAGTTTCATTCCCGGGACCCGAAATCGCTACGAGCAGTACTTC.

This clonotype appeared a few times. The chain uses TRBV7-6 and TRBJ2-2; TRBD1 matches 8 bases. CDR1 and CDR2 from the germline V gene are SGHVS and FNYEAQ. This CDR3 region has 17 residues. With 4 bases clipped from V and 6 bases from J, the junction kept 13 bases outside the gene matches. Here the CDR3 reads CASSSQSRGRNPGELFF. The CDR3 coding sequence is TGTGCCAGCAGCTCCCAAAGCAGGGGGCGAAACCCCGGGGAGCTGTTTTTT.

This clonotype was recorded a few times. The CDR3 reads CSARGFTGAYEQYF. CDR3 in DNA: TGCAGTGCTAGAGGCTTTACAGGGGCCTACGAGCAGTACTTC. The V and J genes are TRBV20-1 and TRBJ2-7; TRBD1 aligns across 7 bases. CDR1 DFQATT and CDR2 SNEGSKA come from the germline V gene (reference sequence). The CDR3 has 14 residues. Trimming cost V 1 base and J 2 bases; bases outside gene matches: 5.

This clonotype occurred a few times. This sequence joins TRBV20-1 and TRBJ2-5; TRBD2 is a possible D gene (6 bases). The CDR3 covers 13 residues. V lost 5 bases and J lost 2, with 12 bases in between. Germline V lookup: CDR1 DFQATT, CDR2 SNEGSKA (reference sequence). The CDR3 DNA is TGCAGTGCTTCCCGGGGGAATCAAGAGACCCAGTACTTC. It translates to CSASRGNQETQYF.

In its sample, this clonotype was seen a few times. The CDR3, as DNA: TGTGCCAGCAGGCCGACAGCGCGAAATCAGCCCCAGCATTTT. It specifies CASRPTARNQPQHF. This rearrangement joins TRBV12-3 or TRBV12-4 to TRBJ1-5, with D perhaps matching TRBD1 (5 bases). The CDR3 totals 14 residues. Trimming shortened V by 6 bases and J by 4 bases, and 13 bases separated the two germline ends.

This clonotype was counted only a few times. This chain links TRBV28 with TRBJ2-7, with 10 bases fitting TRBD2. Unmatched junction bases numbered 11, after V lost 3 bases and J lost 6 bases. Germline V lookup: CDR1 MDHEN, CDR2 SYDVKM. The CDR3 totals 16 residues. The CDR3 DNA sequence: TGTGCCAGCAGTTTGAGGGGCCTAGCGGGAGTTGGCGAGCAGTACTTC. Protein sequence: CASSLRGLAGVGEQYF.

This clonotype was picked up a small number of times. The rearrangement joins TRBV6-2 or TRBV6-3 to TRBJ2-3; possibly TRBD2 for D (6 bases). The CDR3 consists of 14 residues. CDR1 and CDR2 from the germline V gene are MNHEY and SVGEGT. Deletions cut 2 bases from V and 5 bases from J, with 11 bases between. CDR3 loop: CASSYPPGEDTQYF. The CDR3 region has the DNA TGTGCCAGCAGTTACCCCCCGGGGGAAGATACGCAGTATTTT.

In its sample, this clonotype was seen many times. The chain has TRBV20-1 and TRBJ2-2; 9 nucleotides line up with TRBD2. The CDR3 consists of 16 residues. J gave up 6 bases and V 1 base, and 9 bases lay outside the gene matches. Germline V gives CDR1 DFQATT, CDR2 SNEGSKA (reference sequence). CDR3 protein: CSARVPSGNFPGELFF. CDR3 nucleotides: TGCAGTGCTAGAGTCCCTAGCGGGAACTTTCCCGGGGAGCTGTTTTTT.